This T cell receptor beta chain is drawn from a study of blood T cell repertoires in COVID-19. About the research overall: Acute and convalescent COVID-19 specimens originated in the United States, Italy and Spain. PBMCs, B-cell-depleted T cells, or T cells were the source of the cDNA or gDNA that made up the material.

Seattle enrolled patients during active infection and tracked them longitudinally. In the source study's methods: Nucleated cell counts were estimated from reference gene primer amplification. Some clones are missing from TCRdb's copy, which holds only in-frame ones; the method was immunoSEQ multiplex PCR. From that table come the V and J calls and clone size; the DNA was used to work out D and trimming. The sample lists 150,000 to 200,000 clones, 80% to 85% occurring once. CDR3 length: 13 residues. V dropped 3 bases and J dropped 7 bases, with 13 bases sitting between them. The germline V gene has CDR1 LNHDA and CDR2 SQIVND (reference sequence).

The TCR comes from a woman in her seventies with COVID-19, enrolled during active disease. Sequencing input: peripheral blood. The chain joins TRBV19 to TRBJ2-7, with D possibly being TRBD2 (5 bases). CDR3 sequence: CASSITSTGEQYF. In DNA form, the CDR3 reads TGTGCCAGTAGTATTACCTCTACGGGAGAGCAGTACTTC. Full variable domain (outside the CDR3, taken from reference TRBV19 and TRBJ2-7): DGGITQSPKYLFRKEGQNVTLSCEQNLNHDAMYWYRQDPGQGLRLIYYSQIVNDFQKGDIAEGYSVSREKKESFPLTVTSAQKNPTAFYLCASSITSTGEQYFGPGTRLTVT.